The 14 T cell receptor beta chains below all came from one sample that was sequenced in a study of CD8 T cells in Susac syndrome (dated by TCRdb to about 2019). The library was generated by the immunoSEQ multiplex PCR assay. RNA was extracted using the RNeasy kit, and about 0.45 to 1 ug of the RNA was reverse transcribed with random hexamers. Using fastp at Q25 and MiXCR, TCRdb reprocessed the public reads and kept productive beta chains. A single entry per CDR3 protein holds the most common genes and DNA from its merged rows. Across this sample there are 100,000 to 150,000 distinct CDR3 sequences, with more than 80% seen only once. The ten largest clones represent more than 0.25% of the sample. The source material was CD8+ T cells from PBMCs. These receptors were obtained from a human donor with multiple sclerosis.

The chain joins TRBV15 to TRBJ2-2; D may be TRBD2 (6 bases). Germline V gene lookup returns CDR1 LNHNV and CDR2 YYDKDF (reference sequence). Trimming stripped 1 base from V and 0 bases from J, with 12 bases between. This CDR3 has 17 amino acids. For the CDR3, the DNA is TGTGCCACCAGCAGAGGAACACTAGCAGCGAACACCGGGGAGCTGTTTTTT. Its protein is CATSRGTLAANTGELFF.

The chain couples TRBV9 to TRBJ1-6; D ambiguous. CDR1 is SGDLS, CDR2 YYNGEE, per germline. Deletions cut 2 bases from V and 10 bases from J, with 10 bases between. The CDR3 loop spans 13 amino acids. The CDR3 nucleotides are TGTGCCAGCAGCGTTGTATTGGACTCACCCCTCCACTTT. Its translation is CASSVVLDSPLHF.

On this clonotype: Germline and junction disagree at one end, which may indicate a read error. The V call is TRBV7-7, the J call TRBJ1-2, with unresolved D. Germline CDR1 and CDR2: SSHAT and FNYEAQ (reference sequence). CDR3 length: 12 amino acids. The CDR3 sequence: CASSLTDGGYTF. The CDR3 coding sequence is TGTGCTAGCAGCCTCACGGATGGTGGCTACACCTTC.

The chain combines TRBV20-1 with TRBJ2-1; TRBD2 agrees at 7 bases. With V trimmed by 0 bases and J by 2 bases, 7 bases remained unmatched. Germline CDR1 and CDR2: DFQATT and SNEGSKA (reference sequence). This CDR3 is 16 amino acids long. This CDR3 is CSARDPGGVTYNEQFF. CDR3 nucleotides: TGCAGTGCTAGAGATCCGGGGGGAGTCACCTACAATGAGCAGTTCTTC.

The chain links TRBV6-1 to TRBJ2-5; D gene unclear. Germline CDR1 reads MNHNS; CDR2 reads SASEGT. Trimming pared 2 bases from V and 5 bases from J, leaving 12 bases between. The CDR3 totals 14 residues. The CDR3 DNA reads TGTGCCAGCAGTGAAAGTATGGGCCCGGAGACCCAGTACTTC. Translation gives CASSESMGPETQYF.

The chain joins TRBV19 to TRBJ1-1; 7 bases align to TRBD1. V was pared by 1 base and J by 1 base, with 3 bases of the junction left unmatched. CDR1 is LNHDA, CDR2 SQIVND, per germline (reference sequence). The CDR3 runs to 15 residues. For the CDR3, the DNA is TGTGCCAGTAGTATAGGGGGGACAGCGAACACTGAAGCTTTCTTT. Encoded protein: CASSIGGTANTEAFF.

The rearrangement uses TRBV30 and TRBJ1-3; D is possibly TRBD1 (5 bases). V dropped 7 bases and J dropped 8 bases, with 24 bases sitting between them. Germline V gene lookup returns CDR1 GTSNPN and CDR2 SVGIG (reference sequence). CDR3 length equals 15 residues. DNA of the CDR3: TGTGCCTTCCGACGCCCTCACCTTGTGGGGGACACCATATATTTT. It yields the protein CAFRRPHLVGDTIYF.

This chain links TRBV27 with TRBJ2-3; 10 positions agree with TRBD2. Losses at the gene ends were 6 bases for V and 3 bases for J; bases not matched to a gene: 6. From germline, CDR1 is MNHEY and CDR2 SMNVEV (reference sequence). The CDR3 is 15 amino acids. Here the CDR3 reads CASSSSGRVTDTQYF. CDR3 DNA: TGTGCCAGCAGCTCTAGCGGGAGAGTGACAGATACGCAGTATTTT.

This clonotype was recorded once. This sequence joins TRBV12-3 or TRBV12-4 and TRBJ1-1; the D is unclear. The CDR3 sequence is 14 residues long. Trimming left V 2 bases short and J 4 bases short, with 11 bases between. The CDR3: CASSLSWDGTEAFF. CDR3 sequence (DNA): TGTGCCAGCAGTTTATCATGGGATGGCACTGAAGCTTTCTTT.

In nucleotides, the CDR3 is TGTGCCAGCAGCCAACCCGGGAGCCCGACAGATACGCAGTATTTT. The encoded protein is CASSQPGSPTDTQYF. The chain uses TRBV3-1 and TRBJ2-3, with D perhaps TRBD2 (6 bases). The CDR3 runs to 15 residues. Germline V gene data show CDR1 as LGHDT and CDR2 as YNNKEL (reference sequence). Deletions cut 2 bases from V and 3 bases from J, with 12 bases between.

V is TRBV18 and J is TRBJ2-1; 10 bases align to TRBD1. The CDR3 contains 18 residues. V was clipped by 2 bases and J by 5 bases; unmatched bases: 12. In germline, CDR1 is KGHSH, CDR2 LQKENI. CDR3 residues: CASSPGTGVFPGNNEQFF. The CDR3 DNA follows: TGTGCCAGCTCACCAGGGACAGGGGTGTTCCCTGGAAACAATGAGCAGTTCTTC.

The V and J genes are TRBV4-1 and TRBJ2-7; D gene ambiguous. CDR1 is MGHRA, CDR2 YSYEKL, per germline. This CDR3 region has 13 residues. With 0 bases removed from V and 5 bases from J, the gap between germline ends came to 8 bases. The CDR3 region has the DNA TGCGCCAGCAGCCAAGATCCCCCACACGAGCAGTACTTC. It yields the protein CASSQDPPHEQYF.

The chain employs TRBV7-9 and TRBJ2-2; D remains unclear. Per the germline V gene, CDR1 is SEHNR and CDR2 is FQNEAQ (reference sequence). This CDR3 contains 14 residues. V lost 0 bases and J 4 bases, leaving 6 bases between the germline ends. The CDR3 region has the DNA TGTGCCAGCAGCTTAGCGCCCGGCACCGGGGAGCTGTTTTTT. Its protein is CASSLAPGTGELFF.

The chain joins TRBV20-1 to TRBJ2-7; D is perhaps TRBD1 (6 bases). The V end was cut by 3 bases, the J end by 1 base, with 25 bases between. The CDR3 covers 18 residues. From germline, CDR1 is DFQATT and CDR2 SNEGSKA (reference sequence). CDR3 in amino acids: CSASHRVPILPFSYEQYF. Here the CDR3 DNA reads TGCAGTGCTAGCCACAGGGTCCCCATCCTACCCTTTTCCTACGAGCAGTACTTC.